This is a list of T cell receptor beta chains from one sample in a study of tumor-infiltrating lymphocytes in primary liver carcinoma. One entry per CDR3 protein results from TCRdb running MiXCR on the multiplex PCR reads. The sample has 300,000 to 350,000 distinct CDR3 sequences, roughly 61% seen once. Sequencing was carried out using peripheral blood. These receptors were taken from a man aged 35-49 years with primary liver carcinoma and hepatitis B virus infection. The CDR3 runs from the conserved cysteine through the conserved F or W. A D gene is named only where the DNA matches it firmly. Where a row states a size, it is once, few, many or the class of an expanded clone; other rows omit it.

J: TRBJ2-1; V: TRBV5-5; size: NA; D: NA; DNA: TGTGCCAGCAGCCTGGGGGTGATGTACAATGAGCAGTTCTTC; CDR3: CASSLGVMYNEQFF
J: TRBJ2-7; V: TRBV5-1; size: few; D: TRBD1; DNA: TGCGCCAGCACACAGGGGGCTTTCCCGTCCTACGAGCAGTACTTC; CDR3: CASTQGAFPSYEQYF
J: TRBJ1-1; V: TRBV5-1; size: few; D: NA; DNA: TGCGCCAGCAGCTTGGAACAGCCCAACACTGAAGCTTTCTTT; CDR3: CASSLEQPNTEAFF
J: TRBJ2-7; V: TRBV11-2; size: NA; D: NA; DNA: TGTGCCAGCGGCACTGGCCTGGGCGGGGCCTCCTACGAGCAGTACTTC; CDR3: CASGTGLGGASYEQYF
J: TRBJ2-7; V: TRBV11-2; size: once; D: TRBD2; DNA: TGTGCCAGCAGCTTAACTAGCGGGACCATCACCTACGAGCAGTACTTC; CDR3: CASSLTSGTITYEQYF
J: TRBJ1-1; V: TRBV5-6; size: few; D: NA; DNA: TGTGCCAGCAGCTTGGGGGTGGGCAGAGAAGCTTTCTTT; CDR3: CASSLGVGREAFF
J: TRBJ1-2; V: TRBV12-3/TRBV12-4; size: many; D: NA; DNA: TGTGCCAGCAGTTTGCAGCCTGTCGGTGGCTACACCTTC; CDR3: CASSLQPVGGYTF
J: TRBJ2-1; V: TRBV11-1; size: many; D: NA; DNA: TGTGCCAGCAGAACCGGGACCTTCTCCTACAATGAGCAGTTCTTC; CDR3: CASRTGTFSYNEQFF
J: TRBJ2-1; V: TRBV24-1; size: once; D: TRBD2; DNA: TGTGCCACCAGTGAACCGGGACTAGCGGAGCGGTTCTTC; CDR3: CATSEPGLAERFF
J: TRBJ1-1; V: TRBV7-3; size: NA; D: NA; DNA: TGTGCAAGCAGCTTGGGGGTGACAGGATCGAACACTGAAGCTTTCTTT; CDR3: CASSLGVTGSNTEAFF
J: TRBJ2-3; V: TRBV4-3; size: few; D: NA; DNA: TGCGCCAGCAGCCAAGGGGCCGGGGATACGCAGTATTTT; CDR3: CASSQGAGDTQYF
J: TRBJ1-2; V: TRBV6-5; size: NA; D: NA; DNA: TGTGCCAGCAGTTACTTTCGGGACGGGACTAACTATGGCTACACCTTC; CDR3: CASSYFRDGTNYGYTF
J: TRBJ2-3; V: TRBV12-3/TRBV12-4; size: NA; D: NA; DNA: TGTGTCAGCAGGTCACAGGTGTTAACGCAGTATTTT; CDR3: CVSRSQVLTQYF
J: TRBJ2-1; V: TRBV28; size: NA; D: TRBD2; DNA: TGTGCCAGCAGTCCCCCCCCCGGGACTAGTGGAACGAGCTCCCACAATGAGCAGTTCTTC; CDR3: CASSPPPGTSGTSSHNEQFF
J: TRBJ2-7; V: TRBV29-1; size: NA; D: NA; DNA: TGCAGCCTTGAACCCGCGGAGGGGTATGAGCAGTACTTC; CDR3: CSLEPAEGYEQYF
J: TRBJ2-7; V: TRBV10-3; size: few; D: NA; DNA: TGTGCCATCAGTGAGTCGAGATTCGATTATTACGAGCAGTACTTC; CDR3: CAISESRFDYYEQYF
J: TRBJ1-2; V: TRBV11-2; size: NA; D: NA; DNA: TGCGCCAGCAGAAGGACAAGGGGGAATTATGGCTACACCTTC; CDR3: CASRRTRGNYGYTF
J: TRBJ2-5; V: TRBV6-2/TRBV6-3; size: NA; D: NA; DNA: TGTGCCAGCAGTTTGATCCAAGAGATCCAGTACTTC; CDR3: CASSLIQEIQYF
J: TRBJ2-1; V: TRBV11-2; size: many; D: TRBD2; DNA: TGTGCCAGCAGCTTTGGACTAGCCAATGAGCAGTTCTTC; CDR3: CASSFGLANEQFF
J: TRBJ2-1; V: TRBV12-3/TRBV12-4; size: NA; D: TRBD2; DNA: TGTGCCGGCAGTTTTGGGCAGCGGGAGAGGAGTTACAATGAGCAGTTCTTC; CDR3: CAGSFGQRERSYNEQFF
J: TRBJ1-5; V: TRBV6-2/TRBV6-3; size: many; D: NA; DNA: TGTGCCAGCAAGAGGACAATGAGCAATCAGCCCCAGCATTTT; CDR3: CASKRTMSNQPQHF
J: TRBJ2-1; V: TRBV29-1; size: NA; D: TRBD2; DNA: TGTAGCGTTGCCGGACATACTAGCGGAAGGGGCTTCAATGAGCAGTTCTTC; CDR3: CSVAGHTSGRGFNEQFF
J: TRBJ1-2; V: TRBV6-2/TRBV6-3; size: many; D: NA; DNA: TGTGCCAGCAGTTTCAGACAGCCGCTCTATGGCTACACCTTC; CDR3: CASSFRQPLYGYTF
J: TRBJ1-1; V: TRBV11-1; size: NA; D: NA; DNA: TGTGCCAGCAGCAGAGGACAGTCGGGGACTGAAGCTTTCTTT; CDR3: CASSRGQSGTEAFF
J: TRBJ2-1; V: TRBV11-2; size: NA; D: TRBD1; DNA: TGTGCCACCAGCCACGGGACAGGGTTTTACAATGAGCAATTCTTC; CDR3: CATSHGTGFYNEQFF
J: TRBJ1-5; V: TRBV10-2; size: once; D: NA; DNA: TGCGCCAGCGGTGAACAGCCCTATAATAATCAGCCCCAACATTTT; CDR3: CASGEQPYNNQPQHF
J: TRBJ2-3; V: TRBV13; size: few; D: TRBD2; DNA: TGTGCCAGCAGCTCCCTATCATCAAGTAGCGGGAACACAGATACGCAGTATTTT; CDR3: CASSSLSSSSGNTDTQYF
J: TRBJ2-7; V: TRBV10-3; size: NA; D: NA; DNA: TGTAGCACCTCTCATTCACCCTCCTACGAGCAGTACTTC; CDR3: CSTSHSPSYEQYF
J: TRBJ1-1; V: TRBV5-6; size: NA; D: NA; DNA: TGTGCCAGCAACTTGCCTGGTGGAGGGACTGAAGCTTTCTTT; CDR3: CASNLPGGGTEAFF
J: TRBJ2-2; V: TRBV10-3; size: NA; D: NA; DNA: TGTGCCATCAGTGACGGGGAGAACACCGGGGAGCTGTTTTTT; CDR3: CAISDGENTGELFF
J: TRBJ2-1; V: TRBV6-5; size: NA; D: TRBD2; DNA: TGTGCCAGCGCTCTCAGCGGGAGGCACTACAATGAGCAGTTCTTC; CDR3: CASALSGRHYNEQFF
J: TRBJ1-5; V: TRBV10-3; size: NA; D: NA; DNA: TGTGCCATCAGTGGGACATGGATTGGCCTTAGCAATCTGCCCCAGCATTTT; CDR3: CAISGTWIGLSNLPQHF
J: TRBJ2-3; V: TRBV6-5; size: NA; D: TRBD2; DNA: TGTGCCAGCAGTTACCGCGGACTAGCGGATCTAGATACGCAGTATTTT; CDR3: CASSYRGLADLDTQYF
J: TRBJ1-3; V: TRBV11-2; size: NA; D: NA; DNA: TGTGCCAGCAGCCCCGTTTCCCCTGACGGCGCCATATATTTT; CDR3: CASSPVSPDGAIYF
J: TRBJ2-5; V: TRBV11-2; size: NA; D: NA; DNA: TGTGCCAGCAGCCTAGGGGAAGAGAGCCAGTACTTC; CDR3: CASSLGEESQYF
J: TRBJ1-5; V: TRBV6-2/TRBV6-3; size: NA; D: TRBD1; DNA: TGTGCCAGTAGGACAGGGAGCCAGGCCCAGCATTTT; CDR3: CASRTGSQAQHF
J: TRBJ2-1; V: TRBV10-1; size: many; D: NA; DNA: TGCGCCAGCAGTGAGTCCGGGGGAGGCCCCGATGAGCAGTTCTTC; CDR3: CASSESGGGPDEQFF
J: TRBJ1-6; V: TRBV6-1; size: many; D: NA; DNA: TGTGCCAGCAGTGAAGTACAGAGCCTTTCACCCCTCCACTTT; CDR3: CASSEVQSLSPLHF
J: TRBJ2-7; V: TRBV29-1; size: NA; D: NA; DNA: TGCAGCGTCGGAGTACAGTCCAGCTTCTACGATCAGTACTTC; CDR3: CSVGVQSSFYDQYF
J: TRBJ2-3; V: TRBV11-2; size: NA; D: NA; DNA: TGTGCCAGCAGCTTCCGTCTAGGAGAGTCCACAGATACGCAGTATTTT; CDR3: CASSFRLGESTDTQYF
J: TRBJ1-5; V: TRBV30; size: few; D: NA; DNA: TGTGCCTGGAGTGTGGGGTTGGATCAGCCCCAGCATTTT; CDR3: CAWSVGLDQPQHF
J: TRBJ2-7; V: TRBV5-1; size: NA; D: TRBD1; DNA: TGCGCCAGCAGCTGGACAGGACCAGCCTACGAGCAGTACTTC; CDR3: CASSWTGPAYEQYF
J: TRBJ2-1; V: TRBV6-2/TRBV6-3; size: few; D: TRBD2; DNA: TGTGCCAGCCGTAGCGGGATGAGGAGAAATGAGCAGTTCTTC; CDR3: CASRSGMRRNEQFF
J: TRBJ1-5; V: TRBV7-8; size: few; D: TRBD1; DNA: TGTGCCAGCGGCGACAGGGGTGGCCAGCCCCAGCATTTT; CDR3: CASGDRGGQPQHF
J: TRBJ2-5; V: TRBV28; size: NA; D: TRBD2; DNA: TGTGCCAGCAGCTCGGCGGGGGTCGCGGAGACCCAGTACTTC; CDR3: CASSSAGVAETQYF
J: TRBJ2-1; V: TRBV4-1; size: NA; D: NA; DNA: TGCGCCAGCAGAATCCTAGCTGCTACCCCTGAGCAGTTCTTC; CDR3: CASRILAATPEQFF
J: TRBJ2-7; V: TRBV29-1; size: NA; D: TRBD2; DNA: TGCAGTGTTGACGGACTAGCGCGAGGATCCTACGAGCAGTACTTC; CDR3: CSVDGLARGSYEQYF
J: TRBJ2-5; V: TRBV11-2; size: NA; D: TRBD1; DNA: TGTGCCAGCAGCTTCGGACACAGGGGAGTCCAAGAGACCCAGTACTTC; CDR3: CASSFGHRGVQETQYF
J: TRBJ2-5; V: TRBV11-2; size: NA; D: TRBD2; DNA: TGTGCCAGCAGCTCAGCTAGCGGGAGTAGGACCCAGTACTTC; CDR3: CASSSASGSRTQYF
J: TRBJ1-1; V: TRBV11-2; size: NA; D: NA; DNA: TGTGCCAGTAGCTTACAAGAGGGTAAATCTGAAGCTTTCTTT; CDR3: CASSLQEGKSEAFF
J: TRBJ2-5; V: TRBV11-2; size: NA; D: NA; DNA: TGTGCCAACAGCTTAGAGGCTGGGGGGCCAGATACCCAGTACTTC; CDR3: CANSLEAGGPDTQYF
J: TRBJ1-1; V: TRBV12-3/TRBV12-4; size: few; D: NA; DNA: TGTGCCAGCACTTACGGACGGATGAACACTGAAGCTTTCTTT; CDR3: CASTYGRMNTEAFF
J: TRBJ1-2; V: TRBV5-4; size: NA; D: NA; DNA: TGTGCCAGCAGCTTGGTAGACGAGGACACGGGTCGAGGCTACACCTTC; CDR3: CASSLVDEDTGRGYTF
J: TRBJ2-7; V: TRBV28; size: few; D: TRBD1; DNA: TGTGCCAGTGGGACAGATTCCTACGAGCAGTACTTC; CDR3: CASGTDSYEQYF
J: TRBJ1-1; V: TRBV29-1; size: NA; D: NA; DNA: TGTAGCGTTGGGGAGACCCGTTCCATGAACATTGAAGCTTTCTTT; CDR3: CSVGETRSMNIEAFF